These 4 T cell receptor beta chains came from one sample sequenced in a study of CD8 T cells in ankylosing spondylitis. TCRdb reanalysed the 5' RACE reads using MiXCR and keeps one entry per CDR3 protein. The data show 84,000 or so distinct CDR3 sequences, with approximately 30% seen just once and 55% to 75% held by the top ten. Sequenced sample: blood, either unsorted or a sorted T cell fraction (not recorded which). These receptors all stem from a male donor with ankylosing spondylitis or in good health (not recorded which).

V usage is TRBV10-3 and J usage is TRBJ2-5; D may be TRBD1 (6 bases). In germline, CDR1 is ENHRY, CDR2 SYGVKD. V gave up 4 bases and J gave up 0 bases, with 6 bases separating them. The CDR3 contains 13 residues. CDR3 amino acids: CAISGTDQETQYF. CDR3 in DNA: TGTGCCATCAGTGGGACAGACCAAGAGACCCAGTACTTC.

The chain carries TRBV20-1 and TRBJ2-5; 14 nucleotides agree with TRBD2. V shed 2 bases and J 5 bases; nucleotides not matched to a gene: 4. The CDR3 is made up of 15 amino acids. Per the germline V gene, CDR1 is DFQATT and CDR2 is SNEGSKA (reference sequence). The CDR3 protein is CSARTGLAGVETQYF. The DNA for the CDR3 is TGCAGTGCTAGAACGGGACTAGCGGGAGTTGAGACCCAGTACTTC.

The rearrangement links TRBV5-1 to TRBJ2-7; 7 positions agree with TRBD1. The germline CDR1 and CDR2 sequences are SGHRS and YFSETQ. This CDR3 comprises 14 residues. The J segment lost 1 base and the V segment lost 1 base, leaving 2 bases of the junction unmatched. The CDR3 DNA is TGCGCCAGCAGCTTGACAGGGGTATCCTACGAGCAGTACGTC. Protein product: CASSLTGVSYEQYV.

The chain uses TRBV18 and TRBJ2-5; D remains ambiguous. The CDR3 has 14 amino acids. Per germline, CDR1 KGHSH and CDR2 LQKENI. V lost 0 bases and J lost 1, with 6 bases in between. CDR3: CASSPPNIQETQYF. CDR3 nucleotides: TGTGCCAGCTCACCACCGAATATCCAAGAGACCCAGTACTTC.